This T cell receptor beta chain comes out of a study of blood T cell repertoires in COVID-19 (dated by TCRdb to 2020 to 2021). About the study as a whole: Samples covering the acute and convalescent phases of COVID-19 were provided by collaborators in the United States, Italy and Spain. Subjects who had been exposed to COVID-19, were actively infected with it, or had recovered from it provided the deeply sampled blood TCRbeta repertoires that made up the dataset. The material from the prospective study consisted of cDNA or gDNA derived from T cells, B-cell-depleted T cells, or PBMCs. The repertoires were released in a freely available public database intended as a resource for research on the immune response to SARS-CoV-2. Sample metadata almost always included a de-identified subject ID, COVID-19 status, age in years and sex. Samples came from the ongoing ImmuneRACE study (first 160 participants) plus 1,254 subjects from 6 global collaborators. HLA class I and class II types, where available, came from metadata supplied by the sample provider rather than from assay-based typing.

Remarks on this clone: The antigen this receptor binds is unknown. Base qualities were left out, and no much larger clone turns up one base away.

TCRbeta CDR3 regions were amplified from genomic DNA using the immunoSEQ Assay, a bias-controlled multiplex PCR. As for the authors' bioinformatics: Within the assay, amplification of reference gene primers was used to estimate how many nucleated cells each sample contained. To quantify the absolute abundance of each unique TCRbeta CDR3 rearrangement, sequence reads were collapsed and filtered. For each sample, productive Simpson clonality was calculated by taking the square root of Simpson's diversity index across productive rearrangements. TCRdb mirrors the immuneACCESS table, restricted to in-frame sequences. Some clones are absent from its copies; in checked studies, under half trace to an unresolved V gene, and the reason for the others is unknown. The V and J calls and clone size were taken over from that table, and D and trimming were inferred from the DNA. The sample table shows almost 55,000 clones, and about 90% are seen once. The ten largest make up about 3% of the sample.

Beyond this particular receptor, the publication reports: The amount of clinical and demographic metadata varied by source and participant and was provided uncurated.

From the germline V gene, CDR1 is SGHVS and CDR2 is FNYEAQ. Reading from cysteine to phenylalanine, the CDR3 counts 17 amino acids. The sequence is cut down to CDR3 DNA, 51 bases in frame from base 1. Germline trimming amounts to 5 bases on V and 2 bases on J, with 11 as the count of junction bases outside the gene matches. Each collaborating institution followed its own protocols to collect whole blood in K2EDTA tubes. For TCRbeta analysis, collaborators shipped samples as frozen whole blood, isolated PBMCs, or DNA extracted from either of those sample types. The clonotype comes from a human donor in a cohort sampled during active COVID-19. Rearrangement joined TRBV7-6 to TRBJ2-7; 11 nucleotides in the junction match TRBD2. The sequenced sample was peripheral blood. The CDR3 has the sequence CASSRRLAGRGAYEQYF. The DNA reads TGTGCCAGCAGCCGAAGACTAGCGGGGAGGGGCGCCTACGAGCAGTACTTC.